This passage covers 27 T cell receptor beta chains from one sample sequenced in a study of lymphopenia after photon versus proton radiotherapy. This table comes from immunoSEQ multiplex PCR, and its TCRdb copy is limited to in-frame clones, with some not included. Of tens of thousands of clones listed, 85% to 90% are singletons. Sequencing was performed on peripheral blood, taken from a patient treated with photon-based radiotherapy. The receptors were sampled from a man aged 45-65 years with gastric cancer.

This sequence joins TRBV7-2 and TRBJ1-1, with D maybe TRBD1 (6 bases). Germline V gene sequence: CDR1 SGHTA, CDR2 FQGNSA. V lost 6 bases, J lost 4 bases, and 12 bases lay in between. This CDR3 is built from 13 residues. CDR3 protein: CASRSQGGTEAFF. The CDR3 nucleotides are TGTGCCAGCAGATCCCAAGGGGGCACTGAAGCTTTCTTT.

The chain employs TRBV6-5 and TRBJ2-7, with no clear D. The CDR3 has 14 residues. V dropped 5 bases and J dropped 0 bases, with 11 bases sitting between them. Per the germline V gene, CDR1 is MNHEY and CDR2 is SVGAGI. In DNA, the CDR3 is TGTGCCAGCAGTCCCTTGGTCACCTCCTACGAGCAGTACTTC. Translation gives CASSPLVTSYEQYF.

The genes are TRBV15 and TRBJ2-1, with D perhaps matching TRBD1 or TRBD2 (5 bases each). CDR1 is LNHNV, CDR2 YYDKDF, per germline (reference sequence). The CDR3 covers 16 residues. V was cut by 0 bases and J by 4 bases, with 13 bases left in between. The CDR3 protein is CATSRDRQRRYNEQFF. The CDR3 coding sequence is TGTGCCACCAGCAGAGATAGACAGCGGAGGTACAATGAGCAGTTCTTC.

The gene calls are TRBV28 and TRBJ1-5; no definite D call. The length of the CDR3 is 12 residues. Germline V lookup: CDR1 MDHEN, CDR2 SYDVKM. The V end was cut by 6 bases, the J end by 9 bases, with 12 bases between. The CDR3: CASSGPQWPQHF. The CDR3 nucleotides read TGTGCCAGCAGCGGTCCCCAGTGGCCCCAGCATTTT.

The V call is TRBV19, the J call TRBJ1-5; no reliable D call. This CDR3 is built from 14 residues. CDR1 and CDR2 (germline): LNHDA, SQIVND (reference sequence). Trimming pared 7 bases from V and 3 bases from J, leaving 13 bases between. CDR3 nucleotide sequence: TGTGCCAGTACCCCCGGGCGGATCAATCAGCCCCAGCATTTT. Translated, it gives CASTPGRINQPQHF.

The V and J genes are TRBV5-6 and TRBJ2-7; D is perhaps TRBD1 (9 bases). V lost 1 base and J 4 bases, leaving 18 bases between the germline ends. Germline CDR1 reads SGHDT; CDR2 reads YYEEEE. The CDR3 runs to 16 residues. The CDR3 is CASSLRGGQGWYEQYF. As DNA, the CDR3 is TGTGCCAGCAGCTTGCGGGGGGGACAGGGTTGGTACGAGCAGTACTTC.

V gene TRBV10-3 combines with J gene TRBJ2-1, with a tentative D call TRBD2 (6 bases). Germline lookup yields CDR1 ENHRY and CDR2 SYGVKD. This CDR3 contains 20 residues. V lost 5 bases and J 0 bases, leaving 26 bases between the germline ends. The CDR3 reads CAISSSGAVVGADSYNEQFF. CDR3 in DNA: TGTGCCATCAGTAGTTCGGGAGCGGTGGTGGGCGCTGACTCCTACAATGAGCAGTTCTTC.

This clone occurred a few times. This chain joins TRBV7-2 and TRBJ2-1; D not certain. Germline CDR1 SGHTA, CDR2 FQGNSA. The CDR3 totals 15 residues. Trimming removed 5 bases from V and 1 base from J, with 12 bases in between. In nucleotides, the CDR3 is TGTGCCAGCAGCCCGCGTCAGGAGTCCTACAATGAGCAGTTCTTC. This gives the protein CASSPRQESYNEQFF.

The gene calls are TRBV27 and TRBJ2-1, with 8 bases aligning to TRBD2. Germline V gives CDR1 MNHEY, CDR2 SMNVEV (reference sequence). Trimming took 5 bases from V and 9 from J; bases not matched to a gene: 9. The CDR3 length is 14 residues. This CDR3 reads CASSAWREDREQFF. CDR3 nucleotides: TGTGCCAGCAGTGCCTGGCGGGAGGATCGTGAGCAGTTCTTC.

This clone was seen once. The chain joins TRBV21-1 to TRBJ2-1; TRBD1 is taken as the D call from the table, unchecked against the DNA. TRBV21-1 is a pseudogene segment. The CDR3 extends over 16 amino acids. The DNA for the CDR3 is TGTGCCAGCAGCGCATCGAGTGGGACAGGGGCGAATGAGCAGTTCTTC. Amino acid sequence: CASSASSGTGANEQFF.

V usage is TRBV30 and J usage is TRBJ1-5; tentative D call: TRBD1 (5 bases). Germline lookup yields CDR1 GTSNPN and CDR2 SVGIG (reference sequence). The length of the CDR3 is 15 residues. V was shortened by 2 bases and J by 0 bases, with 11 bases between the two germline ends. For the CDR3, the DNA is TGTGCCTGGAGTCGGGACTCCGGTAGCAATCAGCCCCAGCATTTT. Residues: CAWSRDSGSNQPQHF.

This clone was seen once. The genes are TRBV28 and TRBJ1-5, with D possibly being TRBD1 (5 bases). CDR3 length equals 17 residues. CDR1 is MDHEN and CDR2 is SYDVKM in the germline V gene. The V gene lost 6 bases and the J gene lost 0 bases, with 18 bases spanning the gap. For the CDR3, the DNA is TGTGCCAGCAGACCCGACATTGGGACGGTTAGCAATCAGCCCCAGCATTTT. Amino acids: CASRPDIGTVSNQPQHF.

V and J are TRBV2 and TRBJ1-5; TRBD1 is a possible D gene (5 bases). Germline V CDR1 and CDR2: SNHLY, FYNNEI. Trimming took off 4 bases at V and 5 bases at J, with 15 bases between the two ends. The CDR3 totals 15 residues. The CDR3 here is CASSVLRGEDQPQHF. The CDR3 nucleotides are TGTGCCAGCAGTGTCCTCCGGGGGGAGGATCAGCCCCAGCATTTT.

The gene calls are TRBV7-9 and TRBJ2-7, with D tentatively TRBD1 or TRBD2 (5 bases each). This CDR3 has 13 amino acids. CDR1 is SEHNR and CDR2 is FQNEAQ in the germline V gene (reference sequence). The V gene lost 1 base and the J gene lost 2 bases, with 6 bases spanning the gap. The CDR3 loop reads CASSLGGTYEQYF. In DNA form, the CDR3 reads TGTGCCAGCAGCTTAGGGGGGACCTACGAGCAGTACTTC.

This clone came up once. The CDR3: CASSPSGGGTGELFF. The CDR3 coding sequence is TGTGCCAGTAGTCCTAGCGGTGGGGGCACCGGGGAGCTGTTTTTT. J is TRBJ2-2 and V is TRBV19; 7 bases agree with TRBD2. Germline V gene sequence: CDR1 LNHDA, CDR2 SQIVND (reference sequence). This CDR3 region has 15 residues. J was trimmed by 4 bases and V by 5 bases; bases with no gene match: 7.

The genes are TRBV7-7 and TRBJ2-3; D unclear. The germline V gene has CDR1 SSHAT and CDR2 FNYEAQ (reference sequence). CDR3 length: 13 amino acids. V gave up 5 bases and J gave up 1 base, with 7 bases separating them. The CDR3 is CASSIDRTDTQYF. DNA of the CDR3: TGTGCCAGCAGCATAGACCGCACAGATACGCAGTATTTT. Based on the CDR3 plus reference TRBV7-7 and TRBJ2-3, the full variable domain is GAGVSQSPRYKVTKRGQDVTLRCDPISSHATLYWYQQALGQGPEFLTYFNYEAQPDKSGLPSDRFSAERPEGSISTLTIQRTEQRDSAMYRCASSIDRTDTQYFGPGTRLTVL.

V gene TRBV28 combines with J gene TRBJ2-7; no firm D call. V lost 7 bases to trimming and J lost 3 bases, with 19 bases between them. Germline V gene sequence: CDR1 MDHEN, CDR2 SYDVKM. This CDR3 region has 15 residues. The CDR3 region has the DNA TGTGCCAGCACCTCCTGGCGCCCGGTGGGCTACGAGCAGTACTTC. Translation: CASTSWRPVGYEQYF.

V usage is TRBV11-2 and J usage is TRBJ2-1; TRBD2 is a possible D gene (5 bases). V lost 6 bases and J lost 3, with 15 bases in between. The CDR3 has 15 residues. Germline V gives CDR1 SGHAT, CDR2 FQNNGV. The CDR3 here is CASSEGRPSYNEQFF. The CDR3 nucleotides are TGTGCCAGCAGTGAAGGGAGACCCAGCTACAATGAGCAGTTCTTC. The full variable domain, rest sourced from reference TRBV11-2 and TRBJ2-1, is EAGVAQSPRYKIIEKRQSVAFWCNPISGHATLYWYQQILGQGPKLLIQFQNNGVVDDSQLPKDRFSAERLKGVDSTLKIQPAKLEDSAVYLCASSEGRPSYNEQFFGPGTRLTVL.

CDR3 in amino acids: CASSSLGAGNTGELFF. The CDR3 DNA is TGTGCCAGCAGCTCCCTAGGGGCAGGGAACACCGGGGAGCTGTTTTTT. The rearrangement links TRBV27 to TRBJ2-2; a weak D match, TRBD1 (5 bases). Trimming cost V 6 bases and J 1 base, with 15 bases left between them. The CDR3 runs to 16 residues. CDR1 is MNHEY and CDR2 is SMNVEV in the germline V gene (reference sequence).

The chain combines TRBV30 with TRBJ2-5, with a possible D match to TRBD1 (5 bases). Germline values: CDR1 GTSNPN, CDR2 SVGIG (reference sequence). Deletions cut 4 bases from V and 3 bases from J, with 6 bases between. The CDR3 sequence is 11 residues long. The CDR3 DNA sequence: TGTGCCTGGACAGGGAAAGAGACCCAGTACTTC. Translating gives CAWTGKETQYF.

The J gene is TRBJ2-7, the V gene TRBV29-1; 9 nucleotides line up with TRBD2. CDR1 and CDR2 from the germline V gene are SQVTM and ANQGSEA. The CDR3 loop spans 12 amino acids. Trimming removed 7 bases from V and 3 bases from J; junction bases left unmatched: 4. The CDR3 spells CSGLAGSYEQYF. The CDR3 DNA is TGCAGCGGGCTAGCGGGAAGCTACGAGCAGTACTTC.

The rearrangement links TRBV11-2 to TRBJ2-3; TRBD2 might be the D (6 bases). This CDR3 contains 17 residues. Trimming cost V 3 bases and J 2 bases, with 18 bases left between them. Germline CDR1 is SGHAT and CDR2 is FQNNGV. This CDR3 reads CASSLRWGGMTTDTQYF. The CDR3 DNA follows: TGTGCCAGCAGCTTGAGGTGGGGAGGAATGACCACAGATACGCAGTATTTT.

The chain combines TRBV30 with TRBJ2-4, with 7 nucleotides matching TRBD1. Germline V lookup: CDR1 GTSNPN, CDR2 SVGIG (reference sequence). This CDR3 contains 15 residues. Germline trimming cut 1 base from V and 1 base from J; bases unmatched to any gene: 4. CDR3 region: CAWSGKGAAKNIQYF. CDR3 nucleotides: TGTGCCTGGAGTGGGAAGGGGGCGGCCAAAAACATTCAGTACTTC.

The CDR3 region has the DNA TGTGCCAGCAGTGAAGCGCTCTATCGACCCAATGAAAAACTGTTTTTT. Translating it yields CASSEALYRPNEKLFF. The rearrangement uses TRBV6-1 and TRBJ1-4; D is ambiguous. CDR3 size: 16 residues. With 0 bases removed from V and 5 bases from J, the gap between germline ends came to 13 bases. Germline V gene data show CDR1 as MNHNS and CDR2 as SASEGT.

This chain links TRBV9 with TRBJ2-2; 8 bases agree with TRBD1. The CDR3 runs to 16 residues. Trimming took 0 bases from V and 6 from J; bases not matched to a gene: 7. Germline V lookup: CDR1 SGDLS, CDR2 YYNGEE. This CDR3 is CASSVDGRQGSGELFF. CDR3 nucleotide sequence: TGTGCCAGCAGCGTAGATGGGAGACAGGGGTCCGGGGAGCTGTTTTTT.

The chain is built from TRBV6-6 and TRBJ1-2; a weak D match, TRBD1 (5 bases). The CDR3 covers 12 residues. Per germline, CDR1 MNHNY and CDR2 SVGAGI (reference sequence). Trimming stripped 5 bases from V and 4 bases from J, with 8 bases between. CDR3 nucleotides: TGTGCCAGCAGTGGGGGTGGCTATGGCTACACCTTC. Protein: CASSGGGYGYTF.

CDR3 DNA: TGTGCCACCTCCCTTAAGGAGGGATTATCGAACACTGAAGCTTTCTTT. As protein: CATSLKEGLSNTEAFF. The chain links TRBV15 to TRBJ1-1; no clear D. CDR3 length: 16 amino acids. Germline CDR1 LNHNV, CDR2 YYDKDF (reference sequence). V was shortened by 8 bases and J by 1 base, with 20 bases between the two germline ends.